One TCR beta chain is described in this entry. Its antigen is still unknown. The record has no base qualities; no much larger clone is one base away. This specimen includes other DNA sequences encoding the same CDR3. This sample was taken from a study of blood T cell repertoires in COVID-19 (dated by TCRdb to about 2020). For the study in its entirety: Collaborator samples came from the United States, Italy and Spain and covered acute and convalescent phases of COVID-19. The samples were drawn from the first 160 participants of the ongoing ImmuneRACE study and from roughly 1,300 subjects provided by 6 global collaborators. Where available, HLA class I and class II types were obtained from metadata supplied by the sample provider rather than from assay-based typing. The material from the prospective study consisted of cDNA or gDNA derived from T cells, B-cell-depleted T cells, or PBMCs. Subjects who had been exposed to COVID-19, were actively infected with it, or had recovered from it provided the deeply sampled blood TCRbeta repertoires that made up the dataset. A freely available public database, intended as a resource for researchers studying the immune response to SARS-CoV-2, is where the repertoires were released. Sample metadata almost always included a de-identified subject ID, COVID-19 status, age in years and sex.

The CDR3 has 15 amino acids, counting the end cysteine and phenylalanine. Just CDR3 DNA is preserved here, 45 bases in frame from base 1. Germline trimming: 5 bases from V, 5 bases from J; junction bases outside gene matches: 7. Via the germline V gene, CDR1 is SGHAT and CDR2 FQNNGV. Overall study outcomes, separate from this receptor: The amount of clinical and demographic metadata varied by source and participant and was provided uncurated.

In Seattle, one collaborating source enrolled patients while the infection was active and tracked those patients longitudinally over the course of disease. Whole blood was collected in K2EDTA tubes by collaborating institutions according to the institutions' own protocols. For TCRbeta analysis, collaborators shipped samples as frozen whole blood, isolated PBMCs, or DNA extracted from either of those sample types. TCRbeta CDR3 regions were amplified from genomic DNA by means of the immunoSEQ Assay, a bias-controlled multiplex PCR. Processing in the source paper ran as follows. Within the assay, amplification of reference gene primers was used to estimate how many nucleated cells each sample contained. To quantify the absolute abundance of each unique TCRbeta CDR3 rearrangement, sequence reads were collapsed and filtered. Productive Simpson clonality was computed per sample as the square root of Simpson's diversity index over productive rearrangements. TCRdb re-hosts the immuneACCESS table, in-frame sequences only. Its copies lack some clones; in the studies checked, an unresolved V gene accounts for under half of them, and the cause for the rest is not known. Clone size and V and J calls were adopted from that table, with D and trimming inferred from the DNA. The sample includes about 300,000 clones, with approximately 90% observed a single time. The ten biggest clones cover around 1.6% of the sample.

The V and J segments used are TRBV11-2 and TRBJ1-4; 8 nucleotides in the junction match TRBD1. The sequence came from a woman aged 25 to 39 with COVID-19, enrolled during active disease. Sequenced material: peripheral blood. The CDR3 protein is CASSPRQGPNEKLFF. In nucleotide form, the sequence is TGTGCCAGCAGCCCCCGACAGGGGCCGAATGAAAAACTGTTTTTT.